The rows below give T cell receptor beta chains drawn from one sample of a study of memory CD4+ T cells and cytomegalovirus serostatus. Assay: immunoSEQ multiplex PCR; the TCRdb copy retains only in-frame clones and omits some. The sample contains 50,000 to 60,000 clones, about four fifths of which appear only once. Sequenced sample: memory CD4+ T cells from blood. These receptors came from an adult in good health and CMV-seropositive. Both conserved end residues are part of each CDR3. D genes are given only for firm matches. Only some rows state a clone size, as once, few, many or a class for expanded clones.

D	V	J	length	size	CDR3	DNA
-	TRBV27	TRBJ1-3	15	-	CASSPLGGVGNTIYF	TGTGCCAGCAGTCCTCTTGGGGGGGTCGGAAACACCATATATTTT
-	TRBV4-1	TRBJ1-2	15	-	CASSQDRERFGGYTF	TGCGCCAGCAGCCAAGATCGGGAGAGGTTCGGAGGCTACACCTTC
TRBD2	TRBV9	TRBJ2-3	16	-	CASSPPSGGATDTQYF	TGTGCCAGCAGCCCACCTAGCGGGGGGGCGACAGATACGCAGTATTTT
TRBD2	TRBV28	TRBJ2-7	15	once	CASSRLAGNPHEQYF	TGTGCCAGCAGCCGCCTAGCGGGAAATCCCCACGAGCAGTACTTC
TRBD2	TRBV7-2	TRBJ2-7	14	-	CASSLNSGRDEQYF	TGTGCCAGCAGCTTAAATAGCGGGAGAGACGAGCAGTACTTC
-	TRBV11-2	TRBJ1-2	17	-	CASSLSPSGFDSSGYTF	TGTGCCAGCAGCTTATCCCCCTCAGGGTTTGATAGTAGTGGCTACACCTTC
TRBD1	TRBV11-3	TRBJ2-1	15	-	CASSSGQGSYNEQFF	TGTGCCAGCAGCTCTGGACAGGGGAGTTACAATGAGCAGTTCTTC
TRBD1	TRBV5-1	TRBJ1-1	15	once	CASSFHDRANTEAFF	TGCGCCAGCAGCTTTCATGACAGGGCGAACACTGAAGCTTTCTTT
-	TRBV5-1	TRBJ2-6	15	-	CASSLGGSGANVLTF	TGCGCCAGCAGCTTGGGCGGCTCTGGGGCCAACGTCCTGACTTTC
-	TRBV28	TRBJ1-1	14	-	CASSKGGLNTEAFF	TGTGCCAGCAGTAAAGGGGGTCTGAACACTGAAGCTTTCTTT
-	TRBV18	TRBJ1-1	14	-	CASSPAAKNTEAFF	TGTGCCAGCTCACCAGCGGCTAAGAACACTGAAGCTTTCTTT
-	TRBV25-1	TRBJ1-5	14	-	CASSELQLDQPQHF	TGTGCCAGCAGTGAACTCCAGCTTGATCAGCCCCAGCATTTT
-	TRBV18	TRBJ1-2	17	-	CASSPPGLLGDVAGYTF	TGTGCCAGCTCACCACCGGGCCTCCTGGGCGATGTGGCTGGCTACACCTTC
TRBD1	TRBV7-2	TRBJ1-3	15	-	CASSRGTGSGNTIYF	TGTGCCAGCAGTCGCGGGACAGGCTCTGGAAACACCATATATTTT
TRBD1	TRBV5-1	TRBJ2-5	14	-	CASSTGTEGETQYF	TGCGCCAGCAGTACCGGGACAGAAGGGGAGACCCAGTACTTC
-	TRBV28	TRBJ1-3	12	-	CASSLGRNTIYF	TGTGCCAGCAGTTTAGGGAGGAACACCATATATTTT
-	TRBV19	TRBJ1-5	17	-	CASNGGSGLNSNQPQHF	TGTGCCAGTAACGGAGGGAGCGGACTAAATAGCAATCAGCCCCAGCATTTT
-	TRBV6-5	TRBJ2-4	14	-	CASSYGQGENIQYF	TGTGCCAGCAGTTACGGGCAGGGTGAAAACATTCAGTACTTC
-	TRBV5-1	TRBJ2-7	18	-	CASSLGLSVGARSYEQYF	TGCGCCAGCAGCTTGGGGTTAAGCGTAGGGGCTCGGTCCTACGAGCAGTACTTC
-	TRBV28	TRBJ1-2	16	-	CASSSGGTEGGYGYTF	TGTGCCAGCAGTTCCGGGGGGACGGAGGGAGGATATGGCTACACCTTC
TRBD2	TRBV2	TRBJ2-1	15	-	CASSKGGRAYNEQFF	TGTGCCAGCAGCAAGGGCGGGAGGGCCTACAATGAGCAGTTCTTC
TRBD1	TRBV6-1	TRBJ1-2	16	-	CASSEAYTGGLYGYTF	TGTGCCAGCAGTGAAGCCTATACAGGGGGTCTCTATGGCTACACCTTC
TRBD2	TRBV13	TRBJ2-1	17	few	CASSLEGTSGSQGEQFF	TGTGCCAGCAGCTTAGAGGGGACTAGCGGGAGTCAGGGTGAGCAGTTCTTC
TRBD2	TRBV10-2	TRBJ2-7	16	-	CASSEGGTSGHYEQYF	TGCGCCAGCAGTGAGGGAGGGACTAGCGGACACTACGAGCAGTACTTC
-	TRBV11-2	TRBJ1-5	13	-	CASSLYQGQPQHF	TGTGCCAGCAGCCTATATCAGGGGCAGCCCCAGCATTTT
-	TRBV6-1	TRBJ2-2	14	-	CASSEGTNTGELFF	TGTGCCAGCAGTGAGGGGACTAACACCGGGGAGCTGTTTTTT
-	TRBV4-2	TRBJ2-7	15	-	CASSQDTGEYYEQYF	TGTGCCAGCAGCCAAGACACGGGAGAATACTACGAGCAGTACTTC
-	TRBV18	TRBJ1-1	14	-	CASSLAVMNTEAFF	TGTGCCAGCTCCCTCGCAGTGATGAACACTGAAGCTTTCTTT
-	TRBV7-4	TRBJ1-5	17	-	CASSFPRADRCNQPQHF	TGTGCCAGCAGCTTTCCCCGGGCCGACCGATGCAATCAGCCCCAGCATTTT
-	TRBV2	TRBJ2-7	13	-	CASSEMGIYEQYF	TGTGCCAGCAGTGAAATGGGTATCTACGAGCAGTACTTC
-	TRBV4-3	TRBJ1-6	18	-	CASSQGAKRSAYNSPLHF	TGCGCCAGCAGCCAAGGAGCCAAGAGGTCCGCTTATAATTCACCCCTCCACTTT
-	TRBV11-2	TRBJ1-1	14	-	CASSSRGGSTEAFF	TGTGCCAGCAGCTCTCGCGGGGGGAGCACTGAAGCTTTCTTT
-	TRBV7-3	TRBJ2-7	15	-	CASSSRGLTSYEQYF	TGTGCCAGCAGCTCCAGGGGCCTAACTTCCTACGAGCAGTACTTC
TRBD1	TRBV5-1	TRBJ2-7	14	-	CASSRGQGGYEQYF	TGCGCCAGCAGCCGAGGACAGGGCGGCTACGAGCAGTACTTC
TRBD1	TRBV4-3	TRBJ1-2	17	-	CASSQASGQGMSYGYTF	TGCGCCAGCAGCCAAGCCTCCGGACAGGGTATGAGTTATGGCTACACCTTC
-	TRBV7-2	TRBJ1-6	14	-	CASKLQSFNSPLHF	TGTGCCAGCAAGTTACAGTCTTTTAATTCACCCCTCCACTTT
TRBD1	TRBV10-3	TRBJ1-1	14	-	CAISEAAQTGEAFF	TGTGCCATCAGTGAGGCCGCCCAGACAGGGGAAGCTTTCTTT
TRBD1	TRBV10-3	TRBJ1-5	15	-	CAISDGGTGAQPQHF	TGTGCCATCAGTGACGGGGGGACAGGGGCTCAGCCCCAGCATTTT
-	TRBV2	TRBJ2-4	13	-	CATTGETKNIQYF	TGTGCCACCACAGGAGAGACCAAAAACATTCAGTACTTC
-	TRBV7-8	TRBJ2-6	17	-	CASSPRVPRSGANVLTF	TGTGCCAGCAGCCCCAGGGTCCCGCGCTCTGGGGCCAACGTCCTGACTTTC
-	TRBV10-3	TRBJ2-1	14	-	CAISAETGYNEQFF	TGTGCCATCAGTGCGGAGACGGGTTACAATGAGCAGTTCTTC
-	TRBV2	TRBJ2-7	14	-	CASSDWRTTPEQYF	TGTGCCAGCAGTGACTGGCGGACCACCCCCGAGCAGTACTTC
TRBD1	TRBV19	TRBJ2-2	18	-	CASSSTGGTSPPVGELFF	TGTGCCAGTAGTTCGACAGGGGGCACGTCCCCTCCGGTCGGGGAGCTGTTTTTT
TRBD1	TRBV9	TRBJ1-1	16	once	CASSVSSGGLNTEAFF	TGTGCCAGCAGCGTATCATCAGGGGGCTTGAACACTGAAGCTTTCTTT
-	TRBV19	TRBJ2-1	16	-	CASSIGARKIQNEQFF	TGTGCCAGTAGTATTGGGGCTAGAAAGATCCAAAATGAGCAGTTCTTC
-	TRBV2	TRBJ1-1	14	-	CASSALTGNTEAFF	TGTGCCAGCAGTGCCCTGACAGGGAACACTGAAGCTTTCTTT
TRBD1	TRBV6-1	TRBJ2-5	13	-	CASRQGSRETQYF	TGTGCCAGCAGACAGGGGAGTAGGGAGACCCAGTACTTC
-	TRBV6-1	TRBJ1-1	15	few	CASSGRTGPPHGAFF	TGTGCCAGCAGTGGGCGCACCGGGCCCCCTCACGGAGCTTTCTTT
-	TRBV30	TRBJ2-5	13	-	CAWSVGGIETQYF	TGTGCCTGGAGTGTTGGAGGGATAGAGACCCAGTACTTC
-	TRBV9	TRBJ2-2	17	-	CASSSYLGGYNTGELFF	TGTGCCAGCAGCTCCTACCTAGGGGGGTACAACACCGGGGAGCTGTTTTTT
-	TRBV7-8	TRBJ1-3	14	-	CASSFAGTGNTIYF	TGTGCCAGCAGCTTCGCGGGGACTGGAAACACCATATATTTT
-	TRBV6-5	TRBJ2-7	14	-	CASSTSGGRHEQYF	TGTGCCAGCAGCACCTCTGGGGGTCGCCACGAGCAGTACTTC
-	TRBV2	TRBJ1-4	14	-	CASRADSTSEKLFF	TGTGCCAGCAGGGCGGACAGCACAAGCGAAAAACTGTTTTTT
TRBD1	TRBV28	TRBJ1-2	15	-	CASSGRTGAYYGYTF	TGTGCCAGCAGTGGGAGGACAGGGGCGTACTATGGCTACACCTTC
-	TRBV6-1	TRBJ1-2	18	-	CASSGGGPNDRRHYGYTF	TGTGCCAGCAGTGGAGGGGGGCCTAATGACAGGAGGCACTATGGCTACACCTTC
-	TRBV5-4	TRBJ2-5	15	-	CASSLGTLGQETQYF	TGTGCCAGCAGCTTGGGGACCCTCGGCCAAGAGACCCAGTACTTC
TRBD1	TRBV2	TRBJ1-2	14	few	CASIDRGRRYGYTF	TGTGCCAGCATAGACAGGGGGCGACGGTATGGCTACACCTTC
-	TRBV19	TRBJ1-6	17	-	CASSRSALQGNSSPLHF	TGTGCCAGTAGTAGATCCGCTCTTCAGGGGAACAGCTCACCCCTCCACTTT
TRBD1	TRBV6-5	TRBJ1-2	15	-	CASSGRTGAPYGYTF	TGTGCCAGCAGTGGCAGGACAGGGGCCCCCTATGGCTACACCTTC
-	TRBV5-5	TRBJ1-3	16	-	CASSLAGTSSGNTIYF	TGTGCCAGCAGCTTGGCCGGCACTAGCTCTGGAAACACCATATATTTT